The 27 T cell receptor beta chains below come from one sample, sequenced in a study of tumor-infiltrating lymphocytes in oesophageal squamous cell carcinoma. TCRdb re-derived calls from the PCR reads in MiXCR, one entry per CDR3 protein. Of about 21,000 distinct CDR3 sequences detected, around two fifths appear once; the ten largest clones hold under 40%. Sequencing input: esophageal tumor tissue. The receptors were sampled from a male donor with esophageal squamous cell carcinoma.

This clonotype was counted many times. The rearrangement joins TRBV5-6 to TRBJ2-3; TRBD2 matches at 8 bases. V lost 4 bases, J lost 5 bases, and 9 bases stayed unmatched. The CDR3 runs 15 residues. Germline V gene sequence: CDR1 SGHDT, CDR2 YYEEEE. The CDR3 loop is CASSTRLAPLDTQYF. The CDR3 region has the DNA TGTGCCAGCAGCACTCGACTAGCGCCACTAGATACGCAGTATTTT. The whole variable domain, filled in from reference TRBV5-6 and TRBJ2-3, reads DAGVTQSPTHLIKTRGQQVTLRCSPKSGHDTVSWYQQALGQGPQFIFQYYEEEERQRGNFPDRFSGHQFPNYSSELNVNALLLGDSALYLCASSTRLAPLDTQYFGPGTRLTVL.

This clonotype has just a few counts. CDR3 residues: CASSLETSGPSTDTQYF. The CDR3 nucleotides read TGTGCCAGCAGCTTGGAGACTAGCGGCCCAAGCACAGATACGCAGTATTTT. The rearrangement joins TRBV7-8 to TRBJ2-3; TRBD2 matches at 9 bases. The CDR3 sequence is 17 residues long. Trimming cost V 3 bases and J 0 bases; bases outside gene matches: 7. Looked up from germline, CDR1 is SGHVS and CDR2 is FQNEAQ. Based on the CDR3 plus reference TRBV7-8 and TRBJ2-3, the full variable domain is GAGVSQSPRYKVAKRGQDVALRCDPISGHVSLFWYQQALGQGPEFLTYFQNEAQLDKSGLPSDRFFAERPEGSVSTLKIQRTQQEDSAVYLCASSLETSGPSTDTQYFGPGTRLTVL.

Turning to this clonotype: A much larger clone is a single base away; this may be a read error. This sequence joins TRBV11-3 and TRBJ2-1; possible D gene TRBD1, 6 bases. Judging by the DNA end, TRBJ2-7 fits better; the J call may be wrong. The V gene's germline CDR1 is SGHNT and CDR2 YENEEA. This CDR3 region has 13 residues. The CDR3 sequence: CASSLDSGPEQYF. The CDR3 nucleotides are TGTGCCAGCAGCTTGGACAGTGGGCCGGAGCAGTACTTC.

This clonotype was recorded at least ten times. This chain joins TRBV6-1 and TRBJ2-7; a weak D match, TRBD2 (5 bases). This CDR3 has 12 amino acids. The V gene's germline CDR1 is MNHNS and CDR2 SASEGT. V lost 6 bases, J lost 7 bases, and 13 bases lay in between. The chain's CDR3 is CASRLDTNEQYF. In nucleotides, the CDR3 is TGTGCCAGCAGACTAGACACTAATGAGCAGTACTTC.

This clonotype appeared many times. The CDR3: CASSYGTGFYGYTF. The DNA of the CDR3 is TGTGCCAGCAGTTACGGGACAGGCTTCTATGGCTACACCTTC. The chain recombines TRBV6-6 with TRBJ1-2; 8 nucleotides match TRBD1. Germline V lookup: CDR1 MNHNY, CDR2 SVGAGI (reference sequence). The CDR3 has 14 amino acids. Trimming removed 2 bases from V and 4 bases from J; junction bases left unmatched: 3.

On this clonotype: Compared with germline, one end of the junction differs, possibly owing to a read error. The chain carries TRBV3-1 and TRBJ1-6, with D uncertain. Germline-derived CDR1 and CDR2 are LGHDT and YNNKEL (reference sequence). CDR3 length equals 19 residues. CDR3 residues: CASSLRGPGTSSYNSPLHF. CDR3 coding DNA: TGTGCCAGCAGCCTAAGAGGACCGGGAACGAGCTCCTATAATTCACCCCTCCACTTC.

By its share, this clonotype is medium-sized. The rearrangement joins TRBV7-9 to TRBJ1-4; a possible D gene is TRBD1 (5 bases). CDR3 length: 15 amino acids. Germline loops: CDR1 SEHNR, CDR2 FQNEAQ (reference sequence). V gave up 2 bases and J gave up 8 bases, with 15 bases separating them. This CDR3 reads CASSLRSQGNEKLFF. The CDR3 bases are TGTGCCAGCAGCTTAAGGAGCCAGGGAAACGAAAAACTGTTTTTT.

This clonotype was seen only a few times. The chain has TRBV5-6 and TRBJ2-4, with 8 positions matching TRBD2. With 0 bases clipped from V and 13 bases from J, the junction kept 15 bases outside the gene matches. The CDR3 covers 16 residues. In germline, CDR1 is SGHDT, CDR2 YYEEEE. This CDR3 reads CASSLVTGGRYNEQYF. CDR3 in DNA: TGTGCCAGCAGCTTGGTGACGGGGGGGAGGTACAATGAGCAGTACTTC.

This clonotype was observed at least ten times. CDR3 in DNA: TGTGCCAGCAGCTTAGATCCGGGGACGGGTTCACCCCTCCACTTT. Its protein product is CASSLDPGTGSPLHF. J is TRBJ1-6 and V is TRBV7-6, with D perhaps matching TRBD1 (5 bases). Per the germline V gene, CDR1 is SGHVS and CDR2 is FNYEAQ. The length of the CDR3 is 15 residues. V shed 1 base and J shed 9 bases, with 13 bases lying between them.

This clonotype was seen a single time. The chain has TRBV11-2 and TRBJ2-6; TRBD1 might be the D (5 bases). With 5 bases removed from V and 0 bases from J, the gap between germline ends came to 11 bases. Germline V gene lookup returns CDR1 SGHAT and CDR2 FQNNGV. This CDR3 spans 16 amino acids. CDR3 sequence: CASSPGGASGANVLTF. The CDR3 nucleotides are TGTGCCAGCAGCCCCGGTGGGGCCTCTGGGGCCAACGTCCTGACTTTC.

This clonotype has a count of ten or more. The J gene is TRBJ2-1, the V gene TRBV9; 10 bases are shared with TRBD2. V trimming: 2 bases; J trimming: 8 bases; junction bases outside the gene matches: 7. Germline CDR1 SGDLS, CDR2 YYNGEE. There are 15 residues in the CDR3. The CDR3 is CASSVPSGGGDEQFF. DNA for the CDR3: TGTGCCAGCAGCGTCCCTAGCGGGGGAGGGGATGAGCAGTTCTTC.

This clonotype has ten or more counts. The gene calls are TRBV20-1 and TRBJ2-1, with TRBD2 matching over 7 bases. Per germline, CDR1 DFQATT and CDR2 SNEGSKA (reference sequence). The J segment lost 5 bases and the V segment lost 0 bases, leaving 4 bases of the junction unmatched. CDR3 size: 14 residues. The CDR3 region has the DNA TGCAGTGCTAGAGAGCCGGGACTACACAATGAGCAGTTCTTC. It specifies CSAREPGLHNEQFF.

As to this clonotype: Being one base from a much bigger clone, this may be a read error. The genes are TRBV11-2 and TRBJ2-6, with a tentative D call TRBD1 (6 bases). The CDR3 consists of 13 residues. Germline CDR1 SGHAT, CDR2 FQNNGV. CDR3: CASSPRQAAEQNF. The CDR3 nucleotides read TGTGCCAGCAGCCCCCGACAGGCGGCCGAGCAGAACTTC.

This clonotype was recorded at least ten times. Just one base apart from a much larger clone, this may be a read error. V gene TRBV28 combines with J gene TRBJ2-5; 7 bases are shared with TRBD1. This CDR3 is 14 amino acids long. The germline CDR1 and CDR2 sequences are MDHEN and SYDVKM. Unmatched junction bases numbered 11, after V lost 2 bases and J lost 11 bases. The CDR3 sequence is CASSLVTGHNEQYF. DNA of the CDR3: TGTGCCAGCAGTTTAGTGACAGGGCACAATGAGCAGTACTTC.

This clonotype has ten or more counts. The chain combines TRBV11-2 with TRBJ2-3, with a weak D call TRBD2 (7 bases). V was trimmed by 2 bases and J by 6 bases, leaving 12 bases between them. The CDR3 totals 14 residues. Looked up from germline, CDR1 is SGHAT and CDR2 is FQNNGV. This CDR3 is CASSLSGGHDTQYF. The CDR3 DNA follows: TGTGCCAGCAGCTTATCGGGGGGCCACGATACGCAGTATTTT.

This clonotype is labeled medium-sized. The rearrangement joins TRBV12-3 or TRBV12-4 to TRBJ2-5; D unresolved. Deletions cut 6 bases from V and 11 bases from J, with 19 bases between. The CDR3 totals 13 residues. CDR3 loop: CASSVAAAAKQYF. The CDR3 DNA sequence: TGTGCCAGCAGCGTAGCCGCCGCGGCTAAGCAGTACTTC.

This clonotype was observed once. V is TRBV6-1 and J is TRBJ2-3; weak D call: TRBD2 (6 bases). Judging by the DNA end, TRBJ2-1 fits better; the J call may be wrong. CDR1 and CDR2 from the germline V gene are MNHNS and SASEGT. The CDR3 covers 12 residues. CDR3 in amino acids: CASSPRGYEQFF. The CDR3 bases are TGTGCCAGCAGCCCCCGGGGGTATGAGCAGTTCTTC.

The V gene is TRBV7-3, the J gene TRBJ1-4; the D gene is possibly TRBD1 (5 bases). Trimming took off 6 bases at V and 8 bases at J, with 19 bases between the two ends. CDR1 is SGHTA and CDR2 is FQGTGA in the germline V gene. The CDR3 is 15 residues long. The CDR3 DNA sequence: TGTGCCAGCAGGAGTATCGGGCAGGGAGAGGAAAAACTGTTTTTT. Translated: CASRSIGQGEEKLFF.

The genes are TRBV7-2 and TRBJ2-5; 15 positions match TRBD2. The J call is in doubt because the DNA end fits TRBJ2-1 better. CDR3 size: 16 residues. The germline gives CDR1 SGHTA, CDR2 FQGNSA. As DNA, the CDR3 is TGTGCCAGCAGCTTAGGGACTAGCGGGAGGGGGTACGAGCAGTTCTTC. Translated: CASSLGTSGRGYEQFF.

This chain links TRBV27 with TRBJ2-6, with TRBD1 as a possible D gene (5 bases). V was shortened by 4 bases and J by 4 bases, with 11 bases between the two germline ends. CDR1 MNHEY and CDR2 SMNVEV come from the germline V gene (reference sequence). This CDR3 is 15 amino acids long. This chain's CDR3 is CASSSGRVGANVLTF. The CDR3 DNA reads TGTGCCAGCAGTTCTGGCAGGGTCGGGGCCAACGTCCTGACTTTC.

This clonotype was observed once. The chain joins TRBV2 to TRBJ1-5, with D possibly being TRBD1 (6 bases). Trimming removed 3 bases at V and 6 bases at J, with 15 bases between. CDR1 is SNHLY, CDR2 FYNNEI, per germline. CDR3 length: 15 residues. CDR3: CASSEESTGTQPQHF. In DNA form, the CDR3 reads TGTGCCAGCAGTGAGGAAAGTACAGGGACTCAGCCCCAGCATTTT.

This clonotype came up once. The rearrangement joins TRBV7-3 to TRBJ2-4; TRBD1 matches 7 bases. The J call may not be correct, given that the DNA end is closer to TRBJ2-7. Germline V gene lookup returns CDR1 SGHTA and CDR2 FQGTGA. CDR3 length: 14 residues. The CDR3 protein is CASSLGTAADEQYF. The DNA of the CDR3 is TGTGCCAGCAGCTTAGGGACAGCGGCCGACGAGCAGTACTTC.

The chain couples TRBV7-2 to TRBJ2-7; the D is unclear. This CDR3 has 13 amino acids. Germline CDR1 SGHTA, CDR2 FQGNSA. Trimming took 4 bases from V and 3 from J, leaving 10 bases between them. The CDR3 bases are TGTGCCAGCAGCTACGGCATCTACTACGAGCAGTACTTC. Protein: CASSYGIYYEQYF.

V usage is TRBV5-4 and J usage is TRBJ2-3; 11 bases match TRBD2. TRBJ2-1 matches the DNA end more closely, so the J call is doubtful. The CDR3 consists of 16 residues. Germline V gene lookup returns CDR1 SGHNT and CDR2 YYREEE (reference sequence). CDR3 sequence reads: CASSLGVAGGQDEQFF. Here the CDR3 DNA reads TGTGCCAGCAGCTTGGGAGTAGCGGGAGGGCAGGATGAGCAGTTCTTC.

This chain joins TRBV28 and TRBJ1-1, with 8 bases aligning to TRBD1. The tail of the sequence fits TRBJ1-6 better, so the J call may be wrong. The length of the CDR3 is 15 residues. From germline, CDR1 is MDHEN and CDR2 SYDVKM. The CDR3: CASSPMDRVGSPLHF. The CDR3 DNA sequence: TGTGCCAGCAGTCCAATGGACAGGGTGGGATCACCCCTCCACTTT.

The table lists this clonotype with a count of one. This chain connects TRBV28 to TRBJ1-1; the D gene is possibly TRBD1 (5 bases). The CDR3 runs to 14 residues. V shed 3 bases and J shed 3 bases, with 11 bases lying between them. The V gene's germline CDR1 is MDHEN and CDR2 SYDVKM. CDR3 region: CASSFLREYTEAFF. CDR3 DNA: TGTGCCAGCAGTTTTCTCAGGGAGTACACTGAAGCTTTCTTT.

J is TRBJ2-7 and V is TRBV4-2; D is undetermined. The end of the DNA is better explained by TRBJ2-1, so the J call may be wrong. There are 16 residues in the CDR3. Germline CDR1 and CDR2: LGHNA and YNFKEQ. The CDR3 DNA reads TGTGCCAGCAGCCAAGATCGCAGCATAGCCTACAATGAGCAGTTCTTC. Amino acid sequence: CASSQDRSIAYNEQFF.